This T cell receptor beta chain was sequenced during a study of blood T cells in healthy people across ages. Study-wide results and caveats: Naive T cell percentage showed a strong correlation with TCR beta diversity. The study could not conclusively compare naive and antigen-experienced cells, given its unsorted PBMCs.

In this sample, this clonotype turned up many times. Its target is unknown. Combining a sample-barcoded 5' primer with a J-beta primer mix, a second PCR ran for about 6 to 12 cycles. Every single cDNA molecule received a tag from a template-switch adaptor with 12 random nucleotides. Sequencing of every sample gave 2.5 million or more CDR3-containing paired-end reads. TCRdb fed the 5' RACE reads into MiXCR, producing one record per CDR3 protein. The table has more than 550,000 distinct CDR3 sequences, about a fifth seen once. The clonotype originates from a man aged 65 to 85 in good health. The sample was blood.

CDR3 in DNA: TGTGCCAGCAGCTTAGAATTCTCTGCCCGGACGGAGCAGTTCTTC. Translation: CASSLEFSARTEQFF. The chain combines TRBV7-2 with TRBJ2-1; D is unclear. Trimming removed 1 base at V and 10 bases at J, with 17 bases between. Germline CDR1 is SGHTA and CDR2 is FQGNSA. This CDR3 region has 15 residues.